This record looks at one T cell receptor beta chain sequence and its context. The antigen is undetermined. This entry is derived from a study of OX40 agonist ivuxolimab in advanced cancers. Study outcomes and limitations: At 0.1 to 3.0 mg/kg, clonal expansion of CD4+ and CD8+ blood T cells had occurred by week 6.

The V and J ends lost 7 bases and 6 bases, in that order; junction bases with no gene match: 5. Germline V gene data show CDR1 as LNHDA and CDR2 as SQIVND (reference sequence). The CDR3 is made up of 14 amino acids. Some clones are missing from TCRdb's copy, which holds only in-frame ones; the method was immunoSEQ multiplex PCR. The sample has about 98,000 clones; 87% are singletons. The V call is TRBV19, the J call TRBJ2-2; 10 nucleotides agree with TRBD1. The sample here was CD4+ or CD8+ T cells sorted from blood, taken in a trial of the OX40 agonist ivuxolimab. This sequence originates from an adult with an advanced solid tumor such as melanoma, head and neck, liver or kidney cancer. The CDR3 is CASNSGQGAGELFF. DNA for the CDR3: TGTGCCAGTAATTCCGGACAGGGGGCCGGGGAGCTGTTTTTT.